The clone carrying this T cell receptor (beta chain) was counted ten times or more. Antigen unknown. This specimen belongs to a study of regulatory T cells in long-lasting Graves disease. Study-wide results and caveats: Persistent disease favored TRBV28, TRBJ1-2 and TRBJ2-5.

Library construction for TCR beta used iRepertoire HTBI primers and Arm-PCR of CDR3 regions. MiXCR was run by TCRdb on the multiplex PCR reads, yielding one entry per CDR3 protein. The data show hundreds of thousands of distinct CDR3 sequences, more than 15% seen once. Time point described: newly diagnosed GD, antithyroid drugs for less than 3 months. PBMC-derived RNA was used for the TCR library. Graves' disease diagnoses used American Thyroid Association guidelines. J lost 2 bases, V lost 4 bases, and 5 bases had no gene match. Germline values: CDR1 SGHRS, CDR2 YFSETQ. The CDR3 consists of 14 residues.

The rearrangement uses TRBV5-1 and TRBJ2-7; 8 bases are a match to TRBD2. The TCR sequence derives from a female donor with Graves disease. The sequenced sample was peripheral blood mononuclear cells (PBMCs), obtained at new diagnosis, from a patient treated with antithyroid drugs. Written as DNA, the CDR3 is TGCGCCAGCAGCCCCGGACTAGCCACCTACGAGCAGTACTTC. Translated, it gives CASSPGLATYEQYF.